This T cell receptor (beta chain) was sequenced during a study of blood T cells in healthy people across ages. The germline CDR1 and CDR2 sequences are MNHEY and SVGAGI. Trimming cost V 6 bases and J 8 bases, with 16 bases left between them. This CDR3 is built from 13 residues. Sample-barcoded 5' priming and a J-beta primer mix drove a second PCR of 7 to 11 cycles. TCRdb reprocessed the 5' RACE reads with MiXCR, giving one entry per CDR3 protein. The sample contains some 1,800,000 distinct CDR3 sequences, more than 35% of which appear only once. The clonotype comes from a human donor in good health. The chain carries TRBV6-5 and TRBJ1-2; D unclear. Source material: blood. The CDR3 sequence: CASSSSRGGGYTF. DNA for the CDR3: TGTGCCAGCAGCTCCTCTCGAGGAGGCGGCTACACCTTC.